This T cell receptor beta chain was profiled in a study of graft-versus-host responses after intestinal transplantation. Here immunoSEQ multiplex PCR was the method, and the copy in TCRdb shows in-frame clones only, minus some. The top ten hold around 0.38% of the sample, which has around 89,000 clones, just under 95% seen once. The germline V gene encodes CDR1 MNHEY and CDR2 SMNVEV (reference sequence). The CDR3 loop spans 14 amino acids. V lost 9 bases and J lost 3, with 15 bases in between. Remarks on this clone: The antigen remains undetermined.

This sequence originates from a human donor who was the organ donor for an intestinal transplant. Sequencing was performed on unstimulated CD8+ T cells sorted from spleen or lymph node cells, taken before transplant. This chain joins TRBV27 and TRBJ1-5; D is undetermined. CDR3 sequence reads: CARKGGFNNQPQHF. The CDR3 DNA reads as TGTGCCAGAAAAGGAGGGTTTAACAATCAGCCCCAGCATTTT.